This entry lists 13 T cell receptor beta chains sequenced from one sample in a study of T cell repertoires in cytomegalovirus infection (dated by TCRdb to the late 2010s). Reads for this sample came from an Illumina HiSeq 1500. TCRdb took the public reads, trimmed them with fastp at Q25, ran MiXCR for clone calling and kept in-frame beta chains. For every CDR3 protein sequence, its rows merge into one entry that carries the most common genes and DNA. The sample table lists fewer than 550,000 distinct CDR3 sequences, under 40% of them with a count of one. About 13% of the sample is held by the ten biggest clonotypes. Sequenced sample: PBMCs. Receptor source: a human donor in good health (CMV status not recorded). Some clones in this sample may be carry-over from other donors' samples.

The rearrangement uses TRBV28 and TRBJ1-5, with D unresolved. The CDR3 has 13 amino acids. Trimming left V 8 bases short and J 2 bases short, with 10 bases between. Germline V gene lookup returns CDR1 MDHEN and CDR2 SYDVKM. CDR3 in amino acids: CASADMRNQPQHF. The CDR3 nucleotides read TGTGCCAGCGCAGACATGCGCAATCAGCCCCAGCATTTT.

This clonotype has just a few counts. CDR3 protein: CASSGARGHSPLHF. As DNA, the CDR3 is TGTGCCAGCAGTGGGGCCAGGGGTCATTCACCCCTCCACTTT. The rearrangement joins TRBV6-1 to TRBJ1-6; D is perhaps TRBD1 (6 bases). CDR3 length: 14 amino acids. Per germline, CDR1 MNHNS and CDR2 SASEGT. Deletions cut 4 bases from V and 8 bases from J, with 12 bases between.

This clonotype was recorded at least ten times. The chain couples TRBV7-9 to TRBJ2-7; 10 nucleotides agree with TRBD2. The V gene's germline CDR1 is SEHNR and CDR2 FQNEAQ (reference sequence). The J segment lost 7 bases and the V segment lost 5 bases, leaving 8 bases of the junction unmatched. The CDR3 is 14 amino acids. The CDR3 nucleotides read TGTGCCAGCAGCCGGAGCGGGGGGGCCTCGGAGCAGTACTTC. Translation: CASSRSGGASEQYF.

The chain joins TRBV6-1 to TRBJ2-7; unclear D gene. Germline V lookup: CDR1 MNHNS, CDR2 SASEGT. With 10 bases removed from V and 0 bases from J, the gap between germline ends came to 13 bases. The CDR3 contains 13 residues. CDR3: CATAGDLSYEQYF. The DNA of the CDR3 is TGTGCCACCGCAGGTGACCTCTCCTACGAGCAGTACTTC.

V usage is TRBV19 and J usage is TRBJ2-5, with 7 nucleotides matching TRBD1. The V gene end was trimmed by 5 bases and the J gene end by 6 bases; junction bases not matched to a gene: 9. The CDR3 contains 14 residues. Germline V gene sequence: CDR1 LNHDA, CDR2 SQIVND (reference sequence). CDR3 amino acids: CASSLRDSRQTQYF. The CDR3 DNA is TGTGCCAGTAGTCTCCGGGACAGTCGGCAGACCCAGTACTTC.

The chain carries TRBV5-4 and TRBJ2-1, with TRBD2 matching 8 bases. The CDR3 runs to 18 residues. The trim removed 1 base at V and 2 bases at J, leaving 11 bases unmatched. Germline-derived CDR1 and CDR2 are SGHNT and YYREEE (reference sequence). The CDR3: CASSLWGESGSTYNEQFF. The CDR3 nucleotides are TGTGCCAGCAGCTTGTGGGGGGAAAGCGGGAGTACCTACAATGAGCAGTTCTTC. Combining the CDR3 with reference TRBV5-4 and TRBJ2-1 gives the whole variable domain ETGVTQSPTHLIKTRGQQVTLRCSSQSGHNTVSWYQQALGQGPQFIFQYYREEENGRGNFPPRFSGLQFPNYSSELNVNALELDDSALYLCASSLWGESGSTYNEQFFGPGTRLTVL.

The sample holds many counts of this clonotype. V usage is TRBV12-3 or TRBV12-4 and J usage is TRBJ2-7, with TRBD1 as a possible D gene (6 bases). This CDR3 comprises 13 residues. Trimming took 3 bases from V and 3 from J, leaving 9 bases between them. CDR3 in DNA: TGTGCCAGCAGTTTGGCAGGGGTCTACGAGCAGTACTTC. Translating gives CASSLAGVYEQYF.

The V call is TRBV6-5, the J call TRBJ1-3; the D gene is possibly TRBD1 (5 bases). The V and J ends lost 2 bases and 0 bases respectively, with 8 bases between them. Germline V gene sequence: CDR1 MNHEY, CDR2 SVGAGI. The CDR3 totals 15 residues. The CDR3 bases are TGTGCCAGCAGTTACGGGGACTTCTCTGGAAACACCATATATTTT. As protein: CASSYGDFSGNTIYF.

The V and J genes are TRBV3-1 and TRBJ1-4; a possible D gene is TRBD1 (6 bases). Trimming took 1 base from V and 9 from J, leaving 15 bases between them. Germline V lookup: CDR1 LGHDT, CDR2 YNNKEL (reference sequence). The CDR3 extends over 15 amino acids. In DNA, the CDR3 is TGTGCCAGCAGCCAAGCGAACAGGGCTAAAAAAAAACTGTTTTTT. It codes for CASSQANRAKKKLFF.

Notes on this clonotype: The conserved phenylalanine or tryptophan normally closing the CDR3 is absent here, so this likely arose from a read error. The V call is TRBV7-6, the J call TRBJ2-2; D gene uncertain. This CDR3 is 14 amino acids long. V was clipped by 7 bases and J by 2 bases, with 11 bases between them. Per the germline V gene, CDR1 is SGHVS and CDR2 is FNYEAQ. The CDR3 spells CASNQPINTGELFL. In nucleotides, the CDR3 is TGTGCCAGCAACCAACCCATCAACACCGGGGAGCTGTTTTTG.

The chain combines TRBV7-4 with TRBJ2-3, with no clear D. The V gene's germline CDR1 is SGHVT and CDR2 SQSDAQ. CDR3 length: 15 residues. V lost 2 bases, J lost 11 bases, and 20 bases lay in between. CDR3 sequence reads: CASSLSVVPIGWQYF. DNA for the CDR3: TGTGCCAGCAGCTTATCGGTGGTTCCTATTGGGTGGCAGTATTTT.

The chain is built from TRBV6-5 and TRBJ2-3; 9 nucleotides line up with TRBD1. The CDR3 consists of 15 residues. The germline gives CDR1 MNHEY, CDR2 SVGAGI. With V trimmed by 4 bases and J by 2 bases, 4 bases remained unmatched. CDR3 loop: CASSFGTGNTDTQYF. CDR3 nucleotides: TGTGCCAGCAGTTTTGGGACAGGGAACACAGATACGCAGTATTTT.

The chain carries TRBV20-1 and TRBJ1-6; D is perhaps TRBD1 (5 bases). The CDR3 has 15 amino acids. The V end lost 3 bases, the J end lost 0 bases, and 9 bases lay between the germline ends. The germline CDR1 and CDR2 sequences are DFQATT and SNEGSKA (reference sequence). CDR3 in amino acids: CSASLGGSYNSPLHF. The CDR3 DNA follows: TGCAGTGCTAGTCTTGGGGGCTCCTATAATTCACCCCTCCACTTT.